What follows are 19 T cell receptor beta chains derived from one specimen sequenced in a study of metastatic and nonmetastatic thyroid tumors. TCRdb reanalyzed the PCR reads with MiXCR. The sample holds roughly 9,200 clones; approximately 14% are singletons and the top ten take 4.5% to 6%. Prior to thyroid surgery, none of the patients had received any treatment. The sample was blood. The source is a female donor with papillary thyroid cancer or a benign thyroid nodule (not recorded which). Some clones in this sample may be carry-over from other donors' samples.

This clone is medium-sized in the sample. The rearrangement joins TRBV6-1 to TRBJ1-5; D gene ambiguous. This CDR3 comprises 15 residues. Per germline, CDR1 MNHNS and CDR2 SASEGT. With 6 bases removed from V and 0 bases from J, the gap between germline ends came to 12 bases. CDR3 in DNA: TGTGCCAGCAGCCGGAAGGCAGGTAGCAATCAGCCCCAGCATTTT. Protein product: CASSRKAGSNQPQHF.

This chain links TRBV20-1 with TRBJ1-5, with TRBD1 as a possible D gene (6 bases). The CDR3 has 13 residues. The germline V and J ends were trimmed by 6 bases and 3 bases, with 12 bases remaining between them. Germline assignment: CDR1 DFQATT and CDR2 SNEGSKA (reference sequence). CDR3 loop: CSAGGGNNQPQHF. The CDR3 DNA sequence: TGCAGTGCCGGGGGCGGGAACAATCAGCCCCAGCATTTT.

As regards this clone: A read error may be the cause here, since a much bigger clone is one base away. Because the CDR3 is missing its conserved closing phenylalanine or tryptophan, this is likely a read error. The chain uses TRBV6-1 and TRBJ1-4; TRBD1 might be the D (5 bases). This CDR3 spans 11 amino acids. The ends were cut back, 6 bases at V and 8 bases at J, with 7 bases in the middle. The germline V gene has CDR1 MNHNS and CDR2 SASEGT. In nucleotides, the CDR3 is TGTGCCAGCAGGGACATAGAAAAACTGTTTTAT. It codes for CASRDIEKLFY.

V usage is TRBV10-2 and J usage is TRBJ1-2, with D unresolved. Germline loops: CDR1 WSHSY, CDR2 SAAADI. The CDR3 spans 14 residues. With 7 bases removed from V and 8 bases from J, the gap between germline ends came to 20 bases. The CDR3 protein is CASMAPGVLSGYTF. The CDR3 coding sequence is TGCGCCAGCATGGCCCCCGGGGTATTGAGCGGCTACACCTTC.

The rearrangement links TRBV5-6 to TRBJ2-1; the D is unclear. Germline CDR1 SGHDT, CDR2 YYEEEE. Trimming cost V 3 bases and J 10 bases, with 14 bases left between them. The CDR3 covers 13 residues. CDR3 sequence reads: CASSSEYGKEQFF. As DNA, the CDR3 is TGTGCCAGCAGCTCGGAATATGGAAAGGAGCAGTTCTTC.

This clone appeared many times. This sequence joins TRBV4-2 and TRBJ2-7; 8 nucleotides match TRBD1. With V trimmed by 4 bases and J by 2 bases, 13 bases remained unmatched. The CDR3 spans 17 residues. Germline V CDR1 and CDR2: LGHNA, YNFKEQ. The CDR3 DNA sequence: TGTGCCAGCAGCCCGACTTCACAGGGGGGTTTCACCTACGAGCAGTACTTC. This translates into CASSPTSQGGFTYEQYF.

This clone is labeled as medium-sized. As DNA, the CDR3 is TGTGCCAGCAGTTTATCAGAGAACACTGAAGCTTTCTTT. Amino acid sequence: CASSLSENTEAFF. The chain links TRBV27 to TRBJ1-1; unclear D gene. Looked up from germline, CDR1 is MNHEY and CDR2 is SMNVEV (reference sequence). Trimming left V 0 bases short and J 1 base short, with 3 bases between. This CDR3 has 13 amino acids.

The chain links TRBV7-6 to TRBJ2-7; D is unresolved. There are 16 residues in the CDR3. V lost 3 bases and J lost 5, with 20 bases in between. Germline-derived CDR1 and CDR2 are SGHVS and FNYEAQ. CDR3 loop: CASSFGTDPRLDEQYF. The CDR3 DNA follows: TGTGCCAGCAGCTTCGGCACCGACCCACGTTTGGACGAGCAGTACTTC.

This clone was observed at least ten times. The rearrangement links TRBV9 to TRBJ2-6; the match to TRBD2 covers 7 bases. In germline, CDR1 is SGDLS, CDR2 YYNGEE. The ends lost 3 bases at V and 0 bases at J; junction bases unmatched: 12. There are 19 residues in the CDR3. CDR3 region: CASSDRESGGTSGANVLTF. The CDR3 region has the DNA TGTGCCAGCAGCGACCGTGAGTCGGGGGGTACCTCTGGGGCCAACGTCCTGACTTTC.

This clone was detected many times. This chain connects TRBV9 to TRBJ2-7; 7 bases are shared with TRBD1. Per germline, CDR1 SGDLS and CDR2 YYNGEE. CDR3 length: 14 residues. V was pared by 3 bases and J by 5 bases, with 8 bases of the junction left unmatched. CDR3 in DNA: TGTGCCAGCAGCGCCGGGACAGACCTTAACGAGCAGTACTTC. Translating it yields CASSAGTDLNEQYF.

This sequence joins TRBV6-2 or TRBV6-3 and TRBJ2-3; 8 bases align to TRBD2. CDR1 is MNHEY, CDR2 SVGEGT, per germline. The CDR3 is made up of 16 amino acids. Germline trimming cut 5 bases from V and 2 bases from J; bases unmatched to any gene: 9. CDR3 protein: CASSTHSGTLTDTQYF. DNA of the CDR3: TGTGCCAGCAGTACTCATAGCGGGACCCTCACAGATACGCAGTATTTT.

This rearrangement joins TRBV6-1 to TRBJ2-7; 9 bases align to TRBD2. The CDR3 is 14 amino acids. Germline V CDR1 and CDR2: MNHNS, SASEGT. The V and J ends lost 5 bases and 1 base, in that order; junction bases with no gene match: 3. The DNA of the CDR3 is TGTGCCAGCAGTCGCCTAGCGGGATCCTACGAGCAGTACTTC. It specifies CASSRLAGSYEQYF.

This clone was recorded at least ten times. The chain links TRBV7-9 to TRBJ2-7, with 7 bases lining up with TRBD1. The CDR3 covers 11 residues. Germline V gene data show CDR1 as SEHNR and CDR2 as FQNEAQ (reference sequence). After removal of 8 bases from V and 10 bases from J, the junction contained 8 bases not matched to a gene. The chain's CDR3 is CASSGTATQYF. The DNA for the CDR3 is TGTGCCAGCTCTGGGACAGCAACCCAGTACTTC.

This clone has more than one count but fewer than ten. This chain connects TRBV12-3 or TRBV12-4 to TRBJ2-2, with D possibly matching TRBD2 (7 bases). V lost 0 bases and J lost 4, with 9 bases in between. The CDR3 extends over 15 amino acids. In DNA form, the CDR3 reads TGTGCCAGCAGTTTAGCGGGGGGGCGCACCGGGGAGCTGTTTTTT. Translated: CASSLAGGRTGELFF.

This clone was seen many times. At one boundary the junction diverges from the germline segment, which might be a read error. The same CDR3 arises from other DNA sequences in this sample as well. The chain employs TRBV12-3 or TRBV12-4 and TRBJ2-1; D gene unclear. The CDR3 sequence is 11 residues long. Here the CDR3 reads CASAGVNEQFF. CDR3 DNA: TGCGCCAGCGCCGGAGTAAATGAGCAGTTCTTC.

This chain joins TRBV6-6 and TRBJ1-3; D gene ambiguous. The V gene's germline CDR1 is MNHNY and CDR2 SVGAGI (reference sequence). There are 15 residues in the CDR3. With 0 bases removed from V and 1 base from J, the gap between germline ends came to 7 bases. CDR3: CASSYSPRSGNTIYF. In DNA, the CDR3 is TGTGCCAGCAGTTACTCCCCTAGATCTGGAAACACCATATATTTT.

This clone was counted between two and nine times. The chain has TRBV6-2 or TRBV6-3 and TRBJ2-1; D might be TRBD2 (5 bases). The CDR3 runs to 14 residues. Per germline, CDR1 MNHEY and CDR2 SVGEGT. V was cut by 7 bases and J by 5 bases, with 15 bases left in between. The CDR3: CASIQSGRHNEQFF. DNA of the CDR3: TGTGCCAGCATTCAAAGCGGCAGACACAATGAGCAGTTCTTC.

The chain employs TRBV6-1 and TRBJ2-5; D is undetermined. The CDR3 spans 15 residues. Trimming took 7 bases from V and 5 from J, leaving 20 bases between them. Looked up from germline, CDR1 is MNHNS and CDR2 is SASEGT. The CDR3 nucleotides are TGTGCCAGCACTCAAATGGCCCTGGGGTCGGAGACCCAGTACTTC. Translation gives CASTQMALGSETQYF.

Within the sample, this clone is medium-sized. The CDR3 reads CASSLGLAGVKTQYF. CDR3 in DNA: TGTGCCAGCAGTTTGGGACTAGCGGGAGTAAAGACCCAGTACTTC. The chain employs TRBV28 and TRBJ2-5, with TRBD2 matching 14 bases. This CDR3 is built from 15 residues. V was pared by 3 bases and J by 6 bases, with 3 bases of the junction left unmatched. Germline CDR1 is MDHEN and CDR2 is SYDVKM.